What follows are 30 T cell receptor beta chains derived from one specimen sequenced in a study of blood T cell repertoires in COVID-19. The protocol was immunoSEQ multiplex PCR, while the TCRdb copy is restricted to in-frame clones and leaves out a portion. The sample has approximately 200,000 clones; approximately 94% are singletons. Input material: peripheral blood. These receptor sequences come from a man aged 25 to 40 with COVID-19, enrolled during active disease.

This chain links TRBV4-1 with TRBJ1-5, with D possibly being TRBD1 (6 bases). This CDR3 spans 15 amino acids. Germline V lookup: CDR1 MGHRA, CDR2 YSYEKL. Trimming left V 1 base short and J 7 bases short, with 14 bases between. CDR3 amino acids: CASSQVRTGGQPQHF. Written as DNA, the CDR3 is TGCGCCAGCAGCCAAGTACGCACTGGGGGCCAGCCCCAGCATTTT.

V is TRBV27 and J is TRBJ1-5; TRBD1 matches at 11 bases. The CDR3 consists of 17 residues. Germline CDR1 and CDR2: MNHEY and SMNVEV (reference sequence). J was trimmed by 3 bases and V by 1 base; bases with no gene match: 5. The CDR3 DNA is TGTGCCAGCAGTTTATTGGGGACAGGGGGGTTCAATCAGCCCCAGCATTTT. As protein: CASSLLGTGGFNQPQHF.

The chain links TRBV5-1 to TRBJ1-1, with TRBD1 matching 7 bases. J gave up 4 bases and V 4 bases, and 4 bases lay outside the gene matches. The CDR3 spans 13 residues. Germline values: CDR1 SGHRS, CDR2 YFSETQ. The CDR3 nucleotides are TGCGCCAGCAGCCAAACAGGGGTCACTGAAGCTTTCTTT. Encoded protein: CASSQTGVTEAFF.

The V call is TRBV20-1, the J call TRBJ2-5, with 12 bases that match TRBD2. The CDR3 contains 16 residues. Germline V gene lookup returns CDR1 DFQATT and CDR2 SNEGSKA (reference sequence). J was trimmed by 4 bases and V by 3 bases; bases with no gene match: 9. The CDR3 DNA reads TGCAGTGCTAGTGAAGGACTAGCGGGGCGTAGAGAGACCCAGTACTTC. Residues: CSASEGLAGRRETQYF.

The rearrangement uses TRBV5-1 and TRBJ1-2; D call uncertain. The germline V gene encodes CDR1 SGHRS and CDR2 YFSETQ. The CDR3 has 13 amino acids. V dropped 4 bases and J dropped 10 bases, with 17 bases sitting between them. For the CDR3, the DNA is TGCGCCAGCAGCCGGCCCCCCCAGGATCTCTACACCTTC. Its protein is CASSRPPQDLYTF.

The chain couples TRBV5-4 to TRBJ1-2, with D possibly TRBD1 on 5 matching bases. The germline V gene encodes CDR1 SGHNT and CDR2 YYREEE (reference sequence). The CDR3 has 15 residues. The V gene lost 0 bases and the J gene lost 4 bases, with 13 bases spanning the gap. This CDR3 reads CASSLEGRGVYGYTF. CDR3 coding DNA: TGTGCCAGCAGCTTGGAAGGGCGGGGGGTCTATGGCTACACCTTC.

CDR3 sequence (DNA): TGTGCCACCAAATTCATTCTGGAGGGCACCGGGGAGCTGTTTTTT. Translated: CATKFILEGTGELFF. This chain connects TRBV15 to TRBJ2-2; maybe TRBD2 (6 bases). With 7 bases removed from V and 4 bases from J, the gap between germline ends came to 16 bases. CDR3 length: 15 amino acids. Germline V gives CDR1 LNHNV, CDR2 YYDKDF (reference sequence).

The V call is TRBV5-4, the J call TRBJ1-5; D might be TRBD1 (6 bases). Germline CDR1 reads SGHNT; CDR2 reads YYREEE (reference sequence). The germline V and J ends were trimmed by 3 bases and 4 bases, with 8 bases remaining between them. The CDR3 extends over 13 amino acids. The CDR3 DNA reads as TGTGCCAGCAGCTCGGACAGAAATCAGCCCCAGCATTTT. Translating gives CASSSDRNQPQHF.

The V and J genes are TRBV7-9 and TRBJ2-5; 9 nucleotides line up with TRBD1. CDR3 length equals 14 residues. V was pared by 5 bases and J by 4 bases, with 5 bases of the junction left unmatched. Germline V gene lookup returns CDR1 SEHNR and CDR2 FQNEAQ (reference sequence). DNA of the CDR3: TGTGCCAGCAGCACCGGGACAGGGATAGAGACCCAGTACTTC. This translates into CASSTGTGIETQYF.

The chain uses TRBV24-1 and TRBJ2-3; D is ambiguous. V was shortened by 4 bases and J by 2 bases, with 9 bases between the two germline ends. Germline V CDR1 and CDR2: KGHDR, SFDVKD. The CDR3 totals 14 residues. The CDR3 region is CATSDPSVTDTQYF. CDR3 DNA: TGTGCCACCAGTGACCCCTCAGTCACAGATACGCAGTATTTT.

This chain links TRBV10-3 with TRBJ2-7; 7 bases align to TRBD1. The V segment lost 10 bases and the J segment 3 bases; nucleotides outside the gene matches: 9. This CDR3 comprises 13 residues. Germline CDR1 is ENHRY and CDR2 is SYGVKD. The CDR3 loop is CATLQGQYYEQYF. In nucleotides, the CDR3 is TGTGCCACCCTTCAGGGACAGTACTACGAGCAGTACTTC.

This chain uses TRBV7-9 with TRBJ1-2, with D unclear. The CDR3 sequence is 18 residues long. V lost 7 bases and J 3 bases, leaving 27 bases between the germline ends. Germline CDR1 is SEHNR and CDR2 is FQNEAQ (reference sequence). As DNA, the CDR3 is TGTGCCAGCACCGGAGGGTTATATTCGGTTGGAACGGACTATGGCTACACCTTC. Its protein is CASTGGLYSVGTDYGYTF.

This chain joins TRBV30 and TRBJ2-3; the D gene is possibly TRBD1 (6 bases). Trimming took off 5 bases at V and 0 bases at J, with 15 bases between the two ends. The CDR3 consists of 15 residues. Germline V CDR1 and CDR2: GTSNPN, SVGIG (reference sequence). The CDR3 loop is CAWYPTGYSTDTQYF. For the CDR3, the DNA is TGTGCCTGGTACCCTACAGGGTATAGCACAGATACGCAGTATTTT.

CDR3 loop: CASSPTSPGNTEAFF. In DNA, the CDR3 is TGTGCCAGCAGTCCAACAAGTCCGGGGAACACTGAAGCTTTCTTT. V and J are TRBV28 and TRBJ1-1; D remains ambiguous. With 5 bases removed from V and 1 base from J, the gap between germline ends came to 14 bases. This CDR3 comprises 15 residues. From germline, CDR1 is MDHEN and CDR2 SYDVKM. The variable domain in full, with the rest retrieved from reference TRBV28 and TRBJ1-1, is DVKVTQSSRYLVKRTGEKVFLECVQDMDHENMFWYRQDPGLGLRLIYFSYDVKMKEKGDIPEGYSVSREKKERFSLILESASTNQTSMYLCASSPTSPGNTEAFFGQGTRLTVV.

The table lists this clone with a count of one. V usage is TRBV5-1 and J usage is TRBJ2-3; a weak D match, TRBD2 (6 bases). Trimming pared 0 bases from V and 5 bases from J, leaving 7 bases between. The CDR3 has 13 residues. The germline V gene encodes CDR1 SGHRS and CDR2 YFSETQ. This chain's CDR3 is CASSLAGRDTQYF. CDR3 bases: TGCGCCAGCAGCTTGGCCGGGAGAGATACGCAGTATTTT. Full variable domain (missing parts from reference TRBV5-1 and TRBJ2-3): KAGVTQTPRYLIKTRGQQVTLSCSPISGHRSVSWYQQTPGQGLQFLFEYFSETQRNKGNFPGRFSGRQFSNSRSEMNVSTLELGDSALYLCASSLAGRDTQYFGPGTRLTVL.

The rearrangement uses TRBV19 and TRBJ2-3; 7 nucleotides align to TRBD2. This CDR3 region has 13 residues. Germline CDR1 and CDR2: LNHDA and SQIVND (reference sequence). Losses at the gene ends were 11 bases for V and 1 base for J; bases not matched to a gene: 6. The CDR3 sequence is CAGSSGGTDTQYF. Written as DNA, the CDR3 is TGTGCCGGTTCCAGCGGGGGCACAGATACGCAGTATTTT.

CDR3 residues: CAISDSNWGNSPLHF. The CDR3 DNA reads as TGTGCCATCAGTGACTCCAATTGGGGCAATTCACCCCTCCACTTT. This sequence joins TRBV10-3 and TRBJ1-6; possibly TRBD1 for D (5 bases). CDR3 length: 15 amino acids. Germline CDR1 is ENHRY and CDR2 is SYGVKD. The germline V and J ends were trimmed by 3 bases and 7 bases, with 13 bases remaining between them.

V usage is TRBV6-6 and J usage is TRBJ2-3; TRBD2 matches at 11 bases. The CDR3 spans 14 residues. Germline CDR1 is MNHNY and CDR2 is SVGAGI (reference sequence). The V segment lost 5 bases and the J segment 7 bases; nucleotides outside the gene matches: 5. The DNA for the CDR3 is TGTGCCAGCAGTCTCCGGACTAGCGGGCATACGCAGTATTTT. Residues: CASSLRTSGHTQYF.

This clone was observed a single time. The chain carries TRBV7-6 and TRBJ2-5; TRBD1 aligns across 11 bases. The length of the CDR3 is 15 residues. CDR1 is SGHVS, CDR2 FNYEAQ, per germline. Germline trimming cut 1 base from V and 5 bases from J; bases unmatched to any gene: 3. This CDR3 reads CASSLGTGGAETQYF. CDR3 in DNA: TGTGCCAGCAGCTTAGGGACAGGGGGCGCGGAGACCCAGTACTTC.

The chain couples TRBV6-5 to TRBJ2-7; a weak D match, TRBD1 (6 bases). The CDR3 spans 14 residues. Trimming pared 2 bases from V and 3 bases from J, leaving 11 bases between. CDR1 MNHEY and CDR2 SVGAGI come from the germline V gene. The CDR3 sequence: CASSYRTENYEQYF. The CDR3 DNA reads as TGTGCCAGCAGTTACAGGACAGAGAACTACGAGCAGTACTTC.

J is TRBJ2-2 and V is TRBV19; D unclear. The V gene lost 8 bases and the J gene lost 2 bases, with 3 bases spanning the gap. This CDR3 is 11 amino acids long. The germline V gene encodes CDR1 LNHDA and CDR2 SQIVND (reference sequence). The CDR3, as DNA: TGTGCCAGTCAAAACACCGGGGAGCTGTTTTTT. It yields the protein CASQNTGELFF.

The V gene is TRBV7-3, the J gene TRBJ2-1; 8 bases are a match to TRBD2. CDR1 SGHTA and CDR2 FQGTGA come from the germline V gene. V shed 5 bases, J shed 4 bases, and the junction held 7 bases outside the gene matches. The CDR3 length is 15 residues. CDR3 sequence (DNA): TGTGCCAGCAGCATTACCGGGACTAGATACAATGAGCAGTTCTTC. Its protein is CASSITGTRYNEQFF.

This rearrangement joins TRBV5-1 to TRBJ1-5, with D perhaps matching TRBD1 (5 bases). From germline, CDR1 is SGHRS and CDR2 YFSETQ. The ends were cut back, 2 bases at V and 0 bases at J, with 9 bases in the middle. The CDR3 has 15 residues. CDR3 region: CASSFSGDSNQPQHF. The CDR3 DNA is TGCGCCAGCAGCTTCTCGGGGGATAGCAATCAGCCCCAGCATTTT.

This clone was observed once. The J gene is TRBJ2-1, the V gene TRBV19, with TRBD2 as a possible D gene (6 bases). V was trimmed by 2 bases and J by 7 bases, leaving 21 bases between them. This CDR3 contains 17 residues. Looked up from germline, CDR1 is LNHDA and CDR2 is SQIVND (reference sequence). CDR3 in DNA: TGTGCCAGTAGTATATCCCCGTTGGTAGCGGTCGGGAATGAGCAGTTCTTC. Translation gives CASSISPLVAVGNEQFF.

The chain uses TRBV5-1 and TRBJ2-6, with D perhaps TRBD2 (6 bases). CDR1 and CDR2 (germline): SGHRS, YFSETQ. The CDR3 totals 15 residues. Deletions cut 4 bases from V and 2 bases from J, with 10 bases between. CDR3 sequence reads: CASSNPGAGANVLTF. In DNA form, the CDR3 reads TGCGCCAGCAGCAACCCGGGGGCTGGGGCCAACGTCCTGACTTTC.

As concerns this clone: Other nucleotide sequences from this sample produce the same CDR3. This rearrangement joins TRBV19 to TRBJ1-1, with unresolved D. The CDR3 runs 13 residues. Trimming stripped 3 bases from V and 0 bases from J, with 5 bases between. Germline CDR1 and CDR2: LNHDA and SQIVND (reference sequence). CDR3 loop: CASSISVNTEAFF. CDR3 sequence (DNA): TGTGCCAGTAGTATTTCTGTGAACACTGAAGCTTTCTTT.

This clone was picked up one time. This sequence joins TRBV11-2 and TRBJ2-5; D is unresolved. This CDR3 contains 13 residues. The germline V gene encodes CDR1 SGHAT and CDR2 FQNNGV. Trimming removed 0 bases at V and 5 bases at J, with 7 bases between. The CDR3 nucleotides read TGTGCCAGCAGCTTAGATGTAGAGGAGACCCAGTACTTC. It specifies CASSLDVEETQYF.

The gene calls are TRBV2 and TRBJ2-2; 11 bases match TRBD2. This CDR3 has 15 amino acids. CDR1 is SNHLY and CDR2 is FYNNEI in the germline V gene. V lost 6 bases and J lost 4; bases outside the gene matches: 4. CDR3 sequence: CASSPLAGGTGELFF. The CDR3 coding sequence is TGTGCCAGCAGCCCCCTAGCGGGGGGCACCGGGGAGCTGTTTTTT.

This chain uses TRBV19 with TRBJ1-1; D perhaps matches TRBD1 (6 bases). This CDR3 is built from 18 residues. Germline values: CDR1 LNHDA, CDR2 SQIVND (reference sequence). The V end lost 4 bases, the J end lost 0 bases, and 21 bases lay between the germline ends. The CDR3 spells CASSRRPGATRMNTEAFF. For the CDR3, the DNA is TGTGCCAGTAGTAGAAGACCAGGGGCCACCCGCATGAACACTGAAGCTTTCTTT.

V usage is TRBV11-2 and J usage is TRBJ2-5; 15 bases map to TRBD2. CDR3 size: 17 residues. Germline V CDR1 and CDR2: SGHAT, FQNNGV. The V gene end was trimmed by 4 bases and the J gene end by 5 bases; junction bases not matched to a gene: 8. As DNA, the CDR3 is TGTGCCAGCAGCTCTCTTGGACTAGCGGGGGGGCTGGAGACCCAGTACTTC. This encodes CASSSLGLAGGLETQYF.